This TCR beta chain was obtained from a study of T cells in Graves' hyperthyroidism and ophthalmopathy. Whole-study results and caveats: The model made its ophthalmopathy prediction, and onset followed a median 6.5 months later.

Together with thyroid ultrasound, orbital computed tomography, serum thyroxine and TRAb, clinical symptoms were used for diagnoses. TCR beta CDR3 regions were amplified from RNA. First-round RT-PCR targeting the TCR CDR3 was performed with the HTBI primer set. In TCRdb, the multiplex PCR reads were re-called with MiXCR into one record per CDR3 protein. The data show some 690,000 distinct CDR3 sequences, 17% seen once. CDR3 length equals 12 residues. Trimming took off 5 bases at V and 6 bases at J, with 8 bases between the two ends. Germline-derived CDR1 and CDR2 are MDHEN and SYDVKM. The table lists this clonotype with many counts. Its antigen is undetermined.

The TCR sequence derives from a man aged 50 or older with Graves' hyperthyroidism. Sequenced input: blood. The chain joins TRBV28 to TRBJ1-5; D gene ambiguous. This CDR3 reads CASSPTLQPQHF. The DNA of the CDR3 is TGTGCCAGCAGTCCCACCCTTCAGCCCCAGCATTTT.